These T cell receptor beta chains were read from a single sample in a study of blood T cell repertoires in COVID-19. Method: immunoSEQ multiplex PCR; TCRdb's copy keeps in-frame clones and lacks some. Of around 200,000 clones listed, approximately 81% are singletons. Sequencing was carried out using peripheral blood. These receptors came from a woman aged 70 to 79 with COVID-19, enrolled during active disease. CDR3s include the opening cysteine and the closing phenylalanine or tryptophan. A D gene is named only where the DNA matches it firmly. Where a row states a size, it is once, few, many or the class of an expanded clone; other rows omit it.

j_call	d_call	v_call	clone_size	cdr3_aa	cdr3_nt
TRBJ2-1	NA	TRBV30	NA	CAWSVGPSRVNEQFF	TGTGCCTGGAGTGTCGGCCCCTCGAGGGTCAATGAGCAGTTCTTC
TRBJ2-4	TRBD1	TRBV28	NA	CASSEGGGTKNIQYF	TGTGCCAGCAGTGAAGGGGGCGGAACCAAAAACATTCAGTACTTC
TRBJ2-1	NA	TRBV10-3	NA	CAISGRQEGYNEQFF	TGTGCCATCAGTGGCAGACAGGAAGGGTACAATGAGCAGTTCTTC
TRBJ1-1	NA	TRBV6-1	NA	CASSEGVGASAFF	TGTGCCAGCAGTGAAGGAGTGGGGGCTTCGGCTTTCTTT
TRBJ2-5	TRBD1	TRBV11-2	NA	CASSTDREETQYF	TGTGCCAGCAGCACCGACAGGGAAGAGACCCAGTACTTC
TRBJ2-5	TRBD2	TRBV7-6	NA	CASSISGGLQTQYF	TGTGCCAGCAGCATTAGCGGGGGGCTTCAGACCCAGTACTTC
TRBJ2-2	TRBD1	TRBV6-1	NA	CASSAGQASWFGGELFF	TGTGCCAGCAGTGCCGGACAGGCCAGCTGGTTCGGCGGGGAGCTGTTTTTT
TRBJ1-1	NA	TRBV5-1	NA	CASSLLPGNTEAFF	TGCGCCAGCAGCTTACTTCCCGGGAACACTGAAGCTTTCTTT
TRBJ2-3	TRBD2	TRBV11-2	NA	CASSFRGGAGADTQYF	TGTGCCAGCAGCTTTCGGGGGGGGGCCGGAGCAGATACGCAGTATTTT
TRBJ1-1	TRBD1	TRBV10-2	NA	CASSGKTTGSSGEAFF	TGCGCCAGCAGTGGGAAAACGACAGGGAGTAGTGGTGAAGCTTTCTTT
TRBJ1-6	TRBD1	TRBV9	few	CASSHGTGDSPLHF	TGTGCCAGCAGCCATGGGACAGGGGACTCACCCCTCCACTTT
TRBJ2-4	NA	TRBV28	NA	CVSSPSPNIQYF	TGTGTCAGCAGTCCCTCCCCAAACATTCAGTACTTC
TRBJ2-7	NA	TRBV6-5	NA	CASSRQDSRTYEQYF	TGTGCCAGCAGTCGACAGGACTCAAGAACCTACGAGCAGTACTTC
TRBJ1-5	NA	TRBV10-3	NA	CATTPGGEHQPQHF	TGTGCCACCACCCCGGGGGGGGAACATCAGCCCCAGCATTTT
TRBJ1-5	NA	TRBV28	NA	CASSPDRSLNQPQHF	TGTGCCAGCAGTCCCGACCGGAGCCTCAATCAGCCCCAGCATTTT
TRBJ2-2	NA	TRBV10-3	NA	CAISGGGANTGELFF	TGTGCCATCAGTGGGGGCGGGGCGAACACCGGGGAGCTGTTTTTT
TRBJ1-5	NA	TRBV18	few	CASSQQGIGLGVPQHF	TGTGCCAGCTCACAACAGGGTATTGGTCTAGGGGTGCCCCAGCATTTT
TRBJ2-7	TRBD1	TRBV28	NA	CAVTGGAGYEQYF	TGTGCCGTCACAGGGGGCGCTGGCTACGAGCAGTACTTC
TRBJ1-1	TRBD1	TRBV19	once	CASSMKGGDRVTEAFF	TGTGCCAGTAGTATGAAAGGCGGGGACAGGGTAACTGAAGCTTTCTTT
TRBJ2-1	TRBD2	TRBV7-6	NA	CASSPRWPGTSGEDSYNEQFF	TGTGCCAGCAGCCCCCGTTGGCCCGGGACTAGCGGAGAAGACTCCTACAATGAGCAGTTCTTC
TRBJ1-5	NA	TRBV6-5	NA	CASSLSGEQPQHF	TGTGCCAGCAGTCTCTCAGGGGAACAGCCCCAGCATTTT
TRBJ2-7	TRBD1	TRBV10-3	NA	CAISDYTGGREQYF	TGTGCCATCAGTGATTATACAGGGGGCAGGGAGCAGTACTTC
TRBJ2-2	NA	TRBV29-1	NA	CSFGLSNTGELFF	TGCAGCTTTGGACTGTCGAACACCGGGGAGCTGTTTTTT
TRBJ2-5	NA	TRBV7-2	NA	CASSSSWGGGQETQYF	TGTGCCAGCAGCTCCAGTTGGGGGGGCGGCCAAGAGACCCAGTACTTC
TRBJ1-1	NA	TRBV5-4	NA	CASSFSAANTEAFF	TGTGCCAGCAGCTTCTCGGCGGCTAACACTGAAGCTTTCTTT
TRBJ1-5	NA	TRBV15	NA	CATSRPQDSNQPQHF	TGTGCCACCAGCAGGCCACAGGATAGCAATCAGCCCCAGCATTTT
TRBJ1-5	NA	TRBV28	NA	CASSPMVWNQPQHF	TGTGCCAGCAGTCCTATGGTATGGAATCAGCCCCAGCATTTT
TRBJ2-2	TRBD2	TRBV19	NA	CASSILAGGSNTGELFF	TGTGCCAGTAGTATATTGGCGGGAGGGAGCAACACCGGGGAGCTGTTTTTT
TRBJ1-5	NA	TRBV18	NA	CASSQGRNQPQHF	TGTGCCAGCTCACAAGGGAGGAATCAGCCCCAGCATTTT
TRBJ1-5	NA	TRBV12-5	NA	CASGFVRLGRTRGQPQHF	TGTGCTAGTGGTTTTGTTCGGTTAGGCAGAACTAGAGGTCAGCCCCAGCATTTT
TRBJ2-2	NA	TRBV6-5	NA	CASSYKWRVGEGELFF	TGTGCCAGCAGTTACAAGTGGAGGGTTGGAGAGGGGGAGCTGTTTTTT
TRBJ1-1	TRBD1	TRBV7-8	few	CASSARGRTEAFF	TGTGCCAGCTCGGCCAGGGGGCGCACTGAAGCTTTCTTT
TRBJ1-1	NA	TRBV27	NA	CASSRGAVNTEAFF	TGTGCCAGCAGCAGGGGAGCTGTGAACACTGAAGCTTTCTTT
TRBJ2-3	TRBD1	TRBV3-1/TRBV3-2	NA	CASSPLGRGHTQYF	TGTGCCAGCAGCCCACTAGGAAGGGGGCATACGCAGTATTTT
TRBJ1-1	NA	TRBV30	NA	CAWSWGLSTEAFF	TGTGCCTGGAGTTGGGGGCTGTCCACTGAAGCTTTCTTT
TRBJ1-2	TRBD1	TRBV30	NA	CAWSVDRDRGYTF	TGTGCCTGGAGTGTAGACAGGGATCGTGGCTACACCTTC
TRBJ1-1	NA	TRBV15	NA	CATSRLGDGQMNTEAFF	TGTGCCACCAGCAGGCTGGGTGACGGACAAATGAACACTGAAGCTTTCTTT
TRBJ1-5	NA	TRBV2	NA	CASSTDSNQPQHF	TGTGCCAGCAGTACAGATAGCAATCAGCCCCAGCATTTT
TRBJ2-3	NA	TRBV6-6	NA	CASTPARGPVADTQYF	TGTGCCAGCACTCCGGCTCGTGGGCCAGTAGCAGATACGCAGTATTTT
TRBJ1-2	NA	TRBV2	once	CASSDGQGYGYTF	TGTGCCAGCAGTGACGGGCAGGGTTATGGCTACACCTTC
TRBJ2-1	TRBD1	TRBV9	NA	CASSRGQGAYNEQFF	TGTGCCAGCAGCCGTGGACAGGGGGCCTACAATGAGCAGTTCTTC
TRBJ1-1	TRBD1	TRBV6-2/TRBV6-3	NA	CASSVSGGWGTEAFF	TGTGCCAGCAGCGTCTCAGGGGGATGGGGCACTGAAGCTTTCTTT